These 22 T cell receptor beta chains were sequenced from one sample in a study of blood T cell repertoires in COVID-19. Assay: immunoSEQ multiplex PCR; the TCRdb copy retains only in-frame clones and omits some. The sample has approximately 70,000 clones, approximately 89% seen once. The source material was peripheral blood. The receptors originated from a man aged 45-65 years with COVID-19, enrolled during active disease.

The chain combines TRBV27 with TRBJ1-2; perhaps TRBD1 as D (6 bases). Germline values: CDR1 MNHEY, CDR2 SMNVEV (reference sequence). The CDR3 contains 14 residues. V was pared by 3 bases and J by 2 bases, with 10 bases between. The CDR3 loop is CASSFGGTNYGYTF. Here the CDR3 DNA reads TGTGCCAGCAGTTTTGGGGGCACAAACTATGGCTACACCTTC.

The chain has TRBV3-1 (or the pseudogene TRBV3-2) and TRBJ2-3, with D perhaps matching TRBD1 (6 bases). Trimming cost V 1 base and J 4 bases, with 15 bases left between them. CDR3 length: 16 amino acids. Per germline, CDR1 LGHDT and CDR2 YNNKEL (reference sequence). The DNA for the CDR3 is TGTGCCAGCAGCCAAGCCACAGGGTTGTCCGCAGATACGCAGTATTTT. It specifies CASSQATGLSADTQYF.

This chain uses TRBV10-3 with TRBJ2-1, with TRBD2 identical over 9 bases. The CDR3 runs to 15 residues. Germline V CDR1 and CDR2: ENHRY, SYGVKD. J gave up 10 bases and V 6 bases, and 13 bases lay outside the gene matches. In DNA, the CDR3 is TGTGCCATCAGGGGCCTGATAGCGGGAGATGGAGAGCAGTTCTTC. As protein: CAIRGLIAGDGEQFF.

This clone is a singleton in its sample. The V and J genes are TRBV7-2 and TRBJ2-1, with D tentatively TRBD1 (6 bases). Trimming shortened V by 3 bases and J by 1 base, and 10 bases separated the two germline ends. Germline CDR1 is SGHTA and CDR2 is FQGNSA. This CDR3 is built from 15 residues. In DNA, the CDR3 is TGTGCCAGCAGCTTGGAGCAGGGGTCCTACAATGAGCAGTTCTTC. Translation gives CASSLEQGSYNEQFF.

The chain is built from TRBV16 and TRBJ2-3; no definite D call. Germline CDR1 reads KGHSY; CDR2 reads FQNENV. V gave up 2 bases and J gave up 4 bases, with 4 bases separating them. The CDR3 is 12 residues long. CDR3 sequence (DNA): TGTGCCAGCAGCCAAGGAGCAGATACGCAGTATTTT. This sequence encodes CASSQGADTQYF.

This chain connects TRBV19 to TRBJ2-7, with 8 bases identical to TRBD1. V trimming: 3 bases; J trimming: 3 bases; junction bases outside the gene matches: 4. The CDR3 covers 14 residues. Germline values: CDR1 LNHDA, CDR2 SQIVND (reference sequence). The CDR3 bases are TGTGCCAGTAGTATCGGGACAGGACTCTACGAGCAGTACTTC. It specifies CASSIGTGLYEQYF. Based on the CDR3 plus reference TRBV19 and TRBJ2-7, the full variable domain is DGGITQSPKYLFRKEGQNVTLSCEQNLNHDAMYWYRQDPGQGLRLIYYSQIVNDFQKGDIAEGYSVSREKKESFPLTVTSAQKNPTAFYLCASSIGTGLYEQYFGPGTRLTVT.

This clone was picked up one time. The CDR3 sequence: CSASLGSDQETQYF. CDR3 DNA: TGCAGTGCTAGTCTCGGTAGCGACCAAGAGACCCAGTACTTC. The gene calls are TRBV20-1 and TRBJ2-5; tentative D call: TRBD2 (5 bases). The CDR3 sequence is 14 residues long. The V gene lost 3 bases and the J gene lost 0 bases, with 11 bases spanning the gap. Germline-derived CDR1 and CDR2 are DFQATT and SNEGSKA (reference sequence).

The chain recombines TRBV6-2 or TRBV6-3 with TRBJ1-1; perhaps TRBD1 as D (6 bases). Germline V gives CDR1 MNHEY, CDR2 SVGEGT. Trimming stripped 2 bases from V and 7 bases from J, with 11 bases between. This CDR3 region has 13 residues. CDR3 DNA sequence: TGTGCCAGCAGTTACGGGGACATCGGTGAAGCTTTCTTT. It yields the protein CASSYGDIGEAFF.

The chain has TRBV4-1 and TRBJ1-3; tentative D call: TRBD1 (6 bases). The germline CDR1 and CDR2 sequences are MGHRA and YSYEKL. The CDR3 is made up of 18 amino acids. Deletions cut 0 bases from V and 0 bases from J, with 15 bases between. In DNA form, the CDR3 reads TGCGCCAGCAGCCAAGAAGGATCAGGGGTTAACTCTGGAAACACCATATATTTT. Translating gives CASSQEGSGVNSGNTIYF.

The chain carries TRBV6-5 and TRBJ2-1; 12 bases line up with TRBD2. The CDR3 consists of 15 residues. V lost 4 bases to trimming and J lost 7 bases; unmatched junction nucleotides: 5. The germline V gene encodes CDR1 MNHEY and CDR2 SVGAGI. CDR3 sequence reads: CASSLLAGGMNEQFF. The CDR3 DNA follows: TGTGCCAGCAGTTTACTAGCGGGAGGTATGAATGAGCAGTTCTTC.

The rearrangement joins TRBV28 to TRBJ1-1, with D hard to call. Germline CDR1 MDHEN, CDR2 SYDVKM. V lost 2 bases and J lost 4, with 14 bases in between. This CDR3 is 15 amino acids long. Here the CDR3 DNA reads TGTGCCAGCAGTTTAGCGGGAGGGAGTCTCACTGAAGCTTTCTTT. It specifies CASSLAGGSLTEAFF.

This clone has just one count. The chain is built from TRBV4-3 and TRBJ2-6; D gene uncertain. Deletions cut 0 bases from V and 2 bases from J, with 5 bases between. CDR3 length equals 15 residues. CDR1 and CDR2 (germline): LGHNA, YSLEER. The CDR3, as DNA: TGCGCCAGCAGCCAAGAAACAACTGGGGCCAACGTCCTGACTTTC. Amino acids: CASSQETTGANVLTF.

The chain employs TRBV20-1 and TRBJ2-3; TRBD2 matches 7 bases. Trimming took 3 bases from V and 3 from J; bases not matched to a gene: 12. CDR3 size: 16 residues. Germline loops: CDR1 DFQATT, CDR2 SNEGSKA (reference sequence). The CDR3 is CSASPPLPSGTDTQYF. The CDR3 region has the DNA TGCAGTGCTAGTCCCCCACTCCCTAGCGGAACAGATACGCAGTATTTT.

The chain employs TRBV27 and TRBJ1-4; 9 bases agree with TRBD1. This CDR3 has 14 amino acids. V lost 6 bases to trimming and J lost 11 bases; unmatched junction nucleotides: 10. The germline V gene encodes CDR1 MNHEY and CDR2 SMNVEV (reference sequence). The CDR3 region has the DNA TGTGCCAGCAGACCTGGGGACAGGGCGGGGAAACTGTTTTTT. Translation: CASRPGDRAGKLFF.

The rearrangement links TRBV5-1 to TRBJ2-5; TRBD1 aligns across 7 bases. The germline V gene encodes CDR1 SGHRS and CDR2 YFSETQ. V was clipped by 4 bases and J by 2 bases; unmatched bases: 11. This CDR3 is built from 16 residues. The chain's CDR3 is CASSVGGQTGQETQYF. The DNA of the CDR3 is TGCGCCAGCAGCGTTGGGGGCCAGACAGGGCAAGAGACCCAGTACTTC. Drawing the rest from reference TRBV5-1 and TRBJ2-5, the complete variable domain is KAGVTQTPRYLIKTRGQQVTLSCSPISGHRSVSWYQQTPGQGLQFLFEYFSETQRNKGNFPGRFSGRQFSNSRSEMNVSTLELGDSALYLCASSVGGQTGQETQYFGPGTRLLVL.

This chain connects TRBV5-1 to TRBJ1-2, with TRBD1 matching over 9 bases. The germline V gene has CDR1 SGHRS and CDR2 YFSETQ. The trim removed 3 bases at V and 1 base at J, leaving 1 base unmatched. The CDR3 is 14 amino acids. The chain's CDR3 is CASSWDRVNYGYTF. CDR3 nucleotides: TGCGCCAGCAGCTGGGACAGGGTTAACTATGGCTACACCTTC. The full variable domain, in which reference TRBV5-1 and TRBJ1-2 provide the parts outside the CDR3, is KAGVTQTPRYLIKTRGQQVTLSCSPISGHRSVSWYQQTPGQGLQFLFEYFSETQRNKGNFPGRFSGRQFSNSRSEMNVSTLELGDSALYLCASSWDRVNYGYTFGSGTRLTVV.

V gene TRBV15 combines with J gene TRBJ2-7; the match to TRBD2 covers 9 bases. Germline loops: CDR1 LNHNV, CDR2 YYDKDF (reference sequence). Trimming at V came to 0 bases and at J to 2 bases, leaving 2 bases not matched to a gene. The CDR3 is 15 amino acids. CDR3 in amino acids: CATSRDLAGTYEQYF. The CDR3 DNA reads as TGTGCCACCAGCAGAGATCTAGCGGGAACCTACGAGCAGTACTTC.

The rearrangement joins TRBV10-3 to TRBJ1-5; 7 bases are shared with TRBD1. V was clipped by 3 bases and J by 6 bases; unmatched bases: 5. In germline, CDR1 is ENHRY, CDR2 SYGVKD. The CDR3 runs to 14 residues. The CDR3 DNA is TGTGCCATCAGTGACGGGACAGTTGGTCAGCCCCAGCATTTT. Translation gives CAISDGTVGQPQHF.

In its sample, this clone was seen a few times. CDR3: CASSYSTFGMGEAFF. The CDR3 DNA reads as TGTGCCAGCAGTTACTCGACCTTCGGGATGGGTGAAGCTTTCTTT. V is TRBV6-5 and J is TRBJ1-1; D is unclear. The CDR3 covers 15 residues. Germline CDR1 reads MNHEY; CDR2 reads SVGAGI. The germline V and J ends were trimmed by 0 bases and 7 bases, with 15 bases remaining between them.

By frequency in the sample, this clone is medium-sized (0.01 to 0.1%). The J gene is TRBJ1-5, the V gene TRBV4-2, with TRBD1 as a possible D gene (6 bases). This CDR3 spans 15 amino acids. Trimming took off 0 bases at V and 7 bases at J, with 13 bases between the two ends. The germline gives CDR1 LGHNA, CDR2 YNFKEQ. In DNA form, the CDR3 reads TGTGCCAGCAGCCAAGACGTAGGGGGGGAACAGCCCCAGCATTTT. This gives the protein CASSQDVGGEQPQHF.

The chain carries TRBV6-5 and TRBJ2-7; possibly TRBD1 for D (6 bases). Germline CDR1 is MNHEY and CDR2 is SVGAGI. The CDR3 sequence is 15 residues long. V dropped 2 bases and J dropped 3 bases, with 14 bases sitting between them. The CDR3 loop reads CASSYPPGHYYEQYF. Written as DNA, the CDR3 is TGTGCCAGCAGTTACCCACCGGGACACTACTACGAGCAGTACTTC.

The rearrangement joins TRBV7-2 to TRBJ1-1; D unresolved. The CDR3 covers 14 residues. Trimming removed 1 base from V and 3 bases from J, with 9 bases in between. Germline V gene sequence: CDR1 SGHTA, CDR2 FQGNSA. The CDR3, as DNA: TGTGCCAGCAGCTTAGACTCGGTAGACACTGAAGCTTTCTTT. This translates into CASSLDSVDTEAFF.